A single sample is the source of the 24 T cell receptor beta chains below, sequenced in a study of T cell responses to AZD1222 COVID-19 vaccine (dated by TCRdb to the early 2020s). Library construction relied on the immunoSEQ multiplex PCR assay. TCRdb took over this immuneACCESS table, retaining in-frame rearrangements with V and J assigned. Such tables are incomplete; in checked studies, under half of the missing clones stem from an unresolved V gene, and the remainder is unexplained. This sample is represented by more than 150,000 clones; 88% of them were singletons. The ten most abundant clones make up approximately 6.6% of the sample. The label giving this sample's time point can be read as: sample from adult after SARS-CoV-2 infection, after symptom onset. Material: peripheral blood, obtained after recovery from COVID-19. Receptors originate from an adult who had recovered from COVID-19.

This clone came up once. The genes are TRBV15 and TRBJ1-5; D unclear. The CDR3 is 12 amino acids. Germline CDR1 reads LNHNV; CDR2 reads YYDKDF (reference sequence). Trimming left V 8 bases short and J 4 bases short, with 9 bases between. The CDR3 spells CATSGVNQPQHF. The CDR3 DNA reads TGTGCCACCTCCGGGGTGAATCAGCCCCAGCATTTT. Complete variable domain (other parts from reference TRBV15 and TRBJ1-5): DAMVIQNPRYQVTQFGKPVTLSCSQTLNHNVMYWYQQKSSQAPKLLFHYYDKDFNNEADTPDNFQSRRPNTSFCFLDIRSPGLGDTAMYLCATSGVNQPQHFGDGTRLSIL.

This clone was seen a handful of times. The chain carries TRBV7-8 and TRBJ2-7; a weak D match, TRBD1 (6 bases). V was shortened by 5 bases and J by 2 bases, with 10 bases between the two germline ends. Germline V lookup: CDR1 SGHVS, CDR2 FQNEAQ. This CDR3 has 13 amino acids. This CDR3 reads CASSVGQAYEQYF. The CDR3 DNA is TGTGCCAGCAGCGTGGGACAAGCCTACGAGCAGTACTTC.

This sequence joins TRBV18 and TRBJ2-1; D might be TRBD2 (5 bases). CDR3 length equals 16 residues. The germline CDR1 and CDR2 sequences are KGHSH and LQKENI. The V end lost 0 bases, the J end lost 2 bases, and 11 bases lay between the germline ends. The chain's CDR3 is CASSPPGLGTYNEQFF. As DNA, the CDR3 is TGTGCCAGCTCACCACCGGGCCTCGGGACCTACAATGAGCAGTTCTTC.

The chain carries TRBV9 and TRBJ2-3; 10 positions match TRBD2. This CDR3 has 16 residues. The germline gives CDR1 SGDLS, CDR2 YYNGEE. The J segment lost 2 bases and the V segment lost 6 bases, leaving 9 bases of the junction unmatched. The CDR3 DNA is TGTGCCAGCAACACCGGGACTAGCGTACACACAGATACGCAGTATTTT. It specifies CASNTGTSVHTDTQYF.

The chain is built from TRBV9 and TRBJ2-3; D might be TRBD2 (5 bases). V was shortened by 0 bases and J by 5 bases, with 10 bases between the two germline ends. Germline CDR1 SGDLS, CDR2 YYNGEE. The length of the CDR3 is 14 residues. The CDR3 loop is CASSVASRGDTQYF. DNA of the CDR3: TGTGCCAGCAGCGTAGCATCCCGGGGAGATACGCAGTATTTT.

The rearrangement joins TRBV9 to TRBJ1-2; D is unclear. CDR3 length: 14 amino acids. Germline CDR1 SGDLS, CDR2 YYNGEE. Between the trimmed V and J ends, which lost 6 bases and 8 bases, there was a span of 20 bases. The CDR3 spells CASTRGGGLRGYTF. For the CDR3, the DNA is TGTGCCAGCACCCGTGGTGGAGGGCTTAGAGGCTACACCTTC.

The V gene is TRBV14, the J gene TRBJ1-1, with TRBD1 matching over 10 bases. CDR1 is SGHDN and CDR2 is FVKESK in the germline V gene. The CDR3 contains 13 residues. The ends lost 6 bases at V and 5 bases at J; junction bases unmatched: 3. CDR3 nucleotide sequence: TGTGCCAGCAGGGGACAGGGGCGGACTGAAGCTTTCTTT. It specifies CASRGQGRTEAFF. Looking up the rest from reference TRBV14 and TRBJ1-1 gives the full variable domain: EAGVTQFPSHSVIEKGQTVTLRCDPISGHDNLYWYRRVMGKEIKFLLHFVKESKQDESGMPNNRFLAERTGGTYSTLKVQPAELEDSGVYFCASRGQGRTEAFFGQGTRLTVV.

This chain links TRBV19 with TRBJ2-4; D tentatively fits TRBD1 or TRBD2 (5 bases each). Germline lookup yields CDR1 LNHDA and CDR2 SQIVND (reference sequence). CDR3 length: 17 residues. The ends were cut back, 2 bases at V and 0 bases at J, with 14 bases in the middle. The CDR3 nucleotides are TGTGCCAGTAGTATACAGGGACCATCCTTAGCCAAAAACATTCAGTACTTC. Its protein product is CASSIQGPSLAKNIQYF.

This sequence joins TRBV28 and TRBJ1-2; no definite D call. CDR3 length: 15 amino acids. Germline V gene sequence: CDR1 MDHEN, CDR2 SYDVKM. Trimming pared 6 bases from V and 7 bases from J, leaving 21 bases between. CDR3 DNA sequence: TGTGCCAGCAGCCCTCCCGGAGTGAGGGTATTTGGCTACACCTTC. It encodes CASSPPGVRVFGYTF.

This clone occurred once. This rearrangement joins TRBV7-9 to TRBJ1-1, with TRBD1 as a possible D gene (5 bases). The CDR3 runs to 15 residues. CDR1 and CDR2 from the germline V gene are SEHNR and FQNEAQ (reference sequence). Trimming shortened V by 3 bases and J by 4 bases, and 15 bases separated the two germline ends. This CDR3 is CASSFKGVSGTEAFF. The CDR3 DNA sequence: TGTGCCAGCAGCTTTAAAGGGGTCTCCGGCACTGAAGCTTTCTTT.

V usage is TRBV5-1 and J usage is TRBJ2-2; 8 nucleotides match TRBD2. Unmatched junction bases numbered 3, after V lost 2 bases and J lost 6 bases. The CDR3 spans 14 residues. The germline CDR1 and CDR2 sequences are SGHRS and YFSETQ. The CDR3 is CASSLAGVAGELFF. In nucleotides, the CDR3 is TGCGCCAGCAGCTTAGCGGGAGTGGCCGGGGAGCTGTTTTTT.

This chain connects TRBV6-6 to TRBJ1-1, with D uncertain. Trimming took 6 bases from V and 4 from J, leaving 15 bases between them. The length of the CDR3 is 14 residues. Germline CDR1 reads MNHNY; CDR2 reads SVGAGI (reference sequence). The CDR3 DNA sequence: TGTGCCAGCAGCGTACACGGGAGTGGCACTGAAGCTTTCTTT. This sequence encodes CASSVHGSGTEAFF.

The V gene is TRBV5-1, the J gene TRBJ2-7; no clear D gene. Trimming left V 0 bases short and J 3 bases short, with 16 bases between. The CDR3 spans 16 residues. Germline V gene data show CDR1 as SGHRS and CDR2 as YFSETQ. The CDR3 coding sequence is TGCGCCAGCAGCTTGGAAGGCTTTTCAGGCAGCTACGAGCAGTACTTC. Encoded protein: CASSLEGFSGSYEQYF.

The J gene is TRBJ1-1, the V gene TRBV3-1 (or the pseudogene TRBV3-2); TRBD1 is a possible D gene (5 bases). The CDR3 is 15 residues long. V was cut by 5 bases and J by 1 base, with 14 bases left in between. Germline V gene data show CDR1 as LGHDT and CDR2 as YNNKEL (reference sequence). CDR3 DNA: TGTGCCAGCAGCTCTCCTAGGCAGGGGAACACTGAAGCTTTCTTT. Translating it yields CASSSPRQGNTEAFF.

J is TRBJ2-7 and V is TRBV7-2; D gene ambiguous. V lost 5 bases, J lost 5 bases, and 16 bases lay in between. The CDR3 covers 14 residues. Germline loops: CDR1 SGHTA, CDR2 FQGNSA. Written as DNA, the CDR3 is TGTGCCAGCAGCCTTAGCTCAGGTGCGAACGAGCAGTACTTC. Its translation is CASSLSSGANEQYF.

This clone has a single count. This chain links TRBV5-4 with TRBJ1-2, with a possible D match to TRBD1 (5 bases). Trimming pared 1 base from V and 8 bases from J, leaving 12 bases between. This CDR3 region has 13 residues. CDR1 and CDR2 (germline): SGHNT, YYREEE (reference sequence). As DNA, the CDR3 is TGTGCCAGCAGCTTGCTGGGGGTTCCGGGCTACACCTTC. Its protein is CASSLLGVPGYTF.

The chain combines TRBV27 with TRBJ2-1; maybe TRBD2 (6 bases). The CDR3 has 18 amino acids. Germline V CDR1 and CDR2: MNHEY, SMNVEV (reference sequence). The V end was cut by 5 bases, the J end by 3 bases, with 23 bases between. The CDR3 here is CASSIGPPGLGYYNEQFF. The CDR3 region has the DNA TGTGCCAGCAGTATTGGGCCCCCGGGACTGGGATACTACAATGAGCAGTTCTTC.

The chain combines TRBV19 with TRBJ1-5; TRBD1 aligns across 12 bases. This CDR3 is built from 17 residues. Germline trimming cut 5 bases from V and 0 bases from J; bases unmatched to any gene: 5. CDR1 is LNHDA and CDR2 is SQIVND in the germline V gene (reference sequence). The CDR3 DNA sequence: TGTGCCAGTAGTCCGGGACAGGGGGCTAATAGCAATCAGCCCCAGCATTTT. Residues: CASSPGQGANSNQPQHF. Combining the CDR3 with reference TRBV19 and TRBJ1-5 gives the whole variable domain DGGITQSPKYLFRKEGQNVTLSCEQNLNHDAMYWYRQDPGQGLRLIYYSQIVNDFQKGDIAEGYSVSREKKESFPLTVTSAQKNPTAFYLCASSPGQGANSNQPQHFGDGTRLSIL.

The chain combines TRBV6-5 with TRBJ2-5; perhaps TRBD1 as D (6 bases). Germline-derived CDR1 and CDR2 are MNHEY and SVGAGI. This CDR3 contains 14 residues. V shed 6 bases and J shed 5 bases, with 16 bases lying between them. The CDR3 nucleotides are TGTGCCAGCAGCCGACAGGCCCTGGGGGAGACCCAGTACTTC. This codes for CASSRQALGETQYF.

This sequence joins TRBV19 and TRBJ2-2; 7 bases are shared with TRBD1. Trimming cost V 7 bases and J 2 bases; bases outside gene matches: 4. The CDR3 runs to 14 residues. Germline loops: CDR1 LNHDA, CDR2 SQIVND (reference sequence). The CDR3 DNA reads TGTGCCAGTAATACAGGGGCTAACACCGGGGAGCTGTTTTTT. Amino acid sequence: CASNTGANTGELFF. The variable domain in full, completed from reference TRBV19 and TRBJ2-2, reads DGGITQSPKYLFRKEGQNVTLSCEQNLNHDAMYWYRQDPGQGLRLIYYSQIVNDFQKGDIAEGYSVSREKKESFPLTVTSAQKNPTAFYLCASNTGANTGELFFGEGSRLTVL.

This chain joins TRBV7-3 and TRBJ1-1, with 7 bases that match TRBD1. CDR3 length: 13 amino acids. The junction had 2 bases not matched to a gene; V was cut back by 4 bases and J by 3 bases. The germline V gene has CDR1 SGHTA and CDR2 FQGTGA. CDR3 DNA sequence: TGTGCCAGCAGCTCCAGGGGGGACACTGAAGCTTTCTTT. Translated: CASSSRGDTEAFF.

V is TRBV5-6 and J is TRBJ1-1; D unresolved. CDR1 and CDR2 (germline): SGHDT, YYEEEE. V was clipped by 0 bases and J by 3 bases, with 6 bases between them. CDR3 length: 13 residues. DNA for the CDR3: TGTGCCAGCAGCTTGGTTGGGGACACTGAAGCTTTCTTT. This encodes CASSLVGDTEAFF. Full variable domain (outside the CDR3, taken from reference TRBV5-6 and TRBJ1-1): DAGVTQSPTHLIKTRGQQVTLRCSPKSGHDTVSWYQQALGQGPQFIFQYYEEEERQRGNFPDRFSGHQFPNYSSELNVNALLLGDSALYLCASSLVGDTEAFFGQGTRLTVV.

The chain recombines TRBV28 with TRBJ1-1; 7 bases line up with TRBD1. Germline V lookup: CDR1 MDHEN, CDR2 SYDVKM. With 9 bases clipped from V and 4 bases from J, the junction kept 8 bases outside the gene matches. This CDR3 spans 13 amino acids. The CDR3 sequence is CASKTGVSTEAFF. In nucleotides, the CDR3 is TGTGCCAGTAAAACAGGGGTGTCCACTGAAGCTTTCTTT.

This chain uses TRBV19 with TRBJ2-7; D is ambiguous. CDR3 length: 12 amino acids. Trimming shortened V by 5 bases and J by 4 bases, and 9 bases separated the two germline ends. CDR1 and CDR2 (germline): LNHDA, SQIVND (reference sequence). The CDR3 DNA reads TGTGCCAGTAGTCAAGATCGGTACGAGCAGTACTTC. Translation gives CASSQDRYEQYF. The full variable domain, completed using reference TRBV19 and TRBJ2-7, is DGGITQSPKYLFRKEGQNVTLSCEQNLNHDAMYWYRQDPGQGLRLIYYSQIVNDFQKGDIAEGYSVSREKKESFPLTVTSAQKNPTAFYLCASSQDRYEQYFGPGTRLTVT.